The clone carrying this T cell receptor beta chain was seen only once. Its antigen remains unidentified. This sample stems from a study of shared clonotypes between healthy human individuals. Study outcomes and limitations: With several donors compared, roughly 4.9% of naive CD4 clonotypes were shared.

TCRdb's copy holds only in-frame clones and misses some; the assay was immunoSEQ multiplex PCR. The data contain millions of clones, 85% to 95% of them singletons. Germline CDR1 and CDR2: SEHNR and FQNEAQ (reference sequence). The V end was cut by 5 bases, the J end by 5 bases, with 17 bases between. The length of the CDR3 is 15 residues. The chain joins TRBV7-9 to TRBJ2-3; D possibly corresponds to TRBD1 (6 bases). Sequenced: naive CD4+ T cells from PBMCs. The subset was: CD45RA+ positively selected. The clonotype was recovered from a man younger than 35 in good health. Some clones in this sample may be carry-over from other donors' samples. The CDR3 coding sequence is TGTGCCAGCAGCCGTATGGGGGCTCCCGGAGATACGCAGTATTTT. Protein product: CASSRMGAPGDTQYF.